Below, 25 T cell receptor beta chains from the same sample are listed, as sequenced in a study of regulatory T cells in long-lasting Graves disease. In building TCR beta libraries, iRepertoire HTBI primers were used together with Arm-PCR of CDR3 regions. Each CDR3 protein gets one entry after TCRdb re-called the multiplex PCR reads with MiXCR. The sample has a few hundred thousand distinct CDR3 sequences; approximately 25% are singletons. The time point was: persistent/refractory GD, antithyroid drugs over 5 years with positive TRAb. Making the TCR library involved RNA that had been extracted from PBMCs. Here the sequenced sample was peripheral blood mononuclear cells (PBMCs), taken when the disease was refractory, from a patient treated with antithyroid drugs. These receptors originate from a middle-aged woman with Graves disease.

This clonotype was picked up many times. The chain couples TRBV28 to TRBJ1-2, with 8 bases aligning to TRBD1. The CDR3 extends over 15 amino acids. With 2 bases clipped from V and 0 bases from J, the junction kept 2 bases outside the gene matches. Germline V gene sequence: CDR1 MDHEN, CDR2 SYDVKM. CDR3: CASSLGTGSNYGYTF. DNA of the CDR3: TGTGCCAGCAGTTTAGGGACAGGCTCTAACTATGGCTACACCTTC.

The CDR3 region has the DNA TGCAGTGCTAGGGGGGGACTAGCACGCGAGCAGTACTTC. It is translated as CSARGGLAREQYF. The J gene is TRBJ2-7, the V gene TRBV20-1, with 9 bases aligning to TRBD2. J gave up 6 bases and V 3 bases, and 6 bases lay outside the gene matches. Germline CDR1 is DFQATT and CDR2 is SNEGSKA (reference sequence). There are 13 residues in the CDR3.

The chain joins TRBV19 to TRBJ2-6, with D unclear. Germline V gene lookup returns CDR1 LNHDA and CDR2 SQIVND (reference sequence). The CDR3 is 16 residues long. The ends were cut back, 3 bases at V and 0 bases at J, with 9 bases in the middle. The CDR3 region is CASSMGRSSGANVLTF. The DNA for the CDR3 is TGTGCCAGTAGTATGGGCAGGAGCTCTGGGGCCAACGTCCTGACTTTC.

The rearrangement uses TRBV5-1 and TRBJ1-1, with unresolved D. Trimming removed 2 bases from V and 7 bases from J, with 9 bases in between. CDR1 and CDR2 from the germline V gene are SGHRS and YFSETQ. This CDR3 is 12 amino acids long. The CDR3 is CASSLLLGEAFF. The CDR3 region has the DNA TGCGCCAGCAGCTTATTGCTTGGTGAAGCTTTCTTT.

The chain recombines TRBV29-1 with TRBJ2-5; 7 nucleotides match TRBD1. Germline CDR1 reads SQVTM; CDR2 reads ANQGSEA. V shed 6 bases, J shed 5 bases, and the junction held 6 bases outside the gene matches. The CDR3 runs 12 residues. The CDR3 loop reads CSVDREWETQYF. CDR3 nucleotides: TGCAGCGTCGACAGGGAATGGGAGACCCAGTACTTC.

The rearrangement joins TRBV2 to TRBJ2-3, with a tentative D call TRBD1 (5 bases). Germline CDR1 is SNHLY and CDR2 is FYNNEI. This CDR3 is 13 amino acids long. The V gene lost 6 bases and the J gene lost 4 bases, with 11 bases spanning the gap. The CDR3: CASSQGVADTQYF. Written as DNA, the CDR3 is TGTGCCAGCAGCCAAGGGGTGGCAGATACGCAGTATTTT.

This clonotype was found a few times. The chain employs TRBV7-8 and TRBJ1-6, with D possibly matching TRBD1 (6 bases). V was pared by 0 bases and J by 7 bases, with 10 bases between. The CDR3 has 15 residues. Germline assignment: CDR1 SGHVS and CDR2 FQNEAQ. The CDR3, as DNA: TGTGCCAGCAGCTTAGCTACGCAGGGGAATTCACCCCTCCACTTT. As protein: CASSLATQGNSPLHF.

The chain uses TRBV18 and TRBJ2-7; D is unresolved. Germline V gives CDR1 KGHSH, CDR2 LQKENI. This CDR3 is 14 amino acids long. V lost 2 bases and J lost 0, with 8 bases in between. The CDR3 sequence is CASSPGLPSYEQYF. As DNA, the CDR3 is TGTGCCAGCTCACCAGGGCTACCCTCCTACGAGCAGTACTTC.

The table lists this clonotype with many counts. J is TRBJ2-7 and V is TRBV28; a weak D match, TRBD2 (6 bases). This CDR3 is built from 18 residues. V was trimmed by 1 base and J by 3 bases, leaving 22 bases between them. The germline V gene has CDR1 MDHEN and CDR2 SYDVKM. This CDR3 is CASSLSPWTKPNRYEQYF. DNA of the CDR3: TGTGCCAGCAGTTTATCCCCCTGGACTAAACCCAACCGCTACGAGCAGTACTTC.

The CDR3 region has the DNA TGTGCCAGCAGGAGGGATTATAGCACAGATACGCAGTATTTT. This encodes CASRRDYSTDTQYF. This sequence joins TRBV2 and TRBJ2-3, with D maybe TRBD2 (5 bases). The CDR3 has 14 residues. With 6 bases removed from V and 0 bases from J, the gap between germline ends came to 10 bases. Germline V gene data show CDR1 as SNHLY and CDR2 as FYNNEI.

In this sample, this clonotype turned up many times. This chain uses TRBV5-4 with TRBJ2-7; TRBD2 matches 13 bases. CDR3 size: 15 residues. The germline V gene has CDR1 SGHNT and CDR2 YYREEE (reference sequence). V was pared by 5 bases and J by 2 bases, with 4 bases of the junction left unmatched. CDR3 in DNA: TGTGCCAGCAGTTCTGGACTAGCGGGGGCCTACGAGCAGTACTTC. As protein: CASSSGLAGAYEQYF.

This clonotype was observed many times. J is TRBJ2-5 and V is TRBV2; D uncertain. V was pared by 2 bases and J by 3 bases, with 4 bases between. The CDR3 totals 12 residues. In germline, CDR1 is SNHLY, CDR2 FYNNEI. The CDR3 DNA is TGTGCCAGCAGTGAACAAAAAGAGACCCAGTACTTC. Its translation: CASSEQKETQYF.

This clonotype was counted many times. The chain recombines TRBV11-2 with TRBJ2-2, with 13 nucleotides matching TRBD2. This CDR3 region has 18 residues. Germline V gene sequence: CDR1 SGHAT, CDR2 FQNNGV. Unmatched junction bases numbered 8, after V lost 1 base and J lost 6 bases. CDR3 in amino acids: CASSLAWTSGSLAGELFF. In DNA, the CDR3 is TGTGCCAGCAGCTTAGCCTGGACTAGCGGGAGTTTGGCCGGGGAGCTGTTTTTT. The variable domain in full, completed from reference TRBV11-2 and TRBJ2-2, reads EAGVAQSPRYKIIEKRQSVAFWCNPISGHATLYWYQQILGQGPKLLIQFQNNGVVDDSQLPKDRFSAERLKGVDSTLKIQPAKLEDSAVYLCASSLAWTSGSLAGELFFGEGSRLTVL.

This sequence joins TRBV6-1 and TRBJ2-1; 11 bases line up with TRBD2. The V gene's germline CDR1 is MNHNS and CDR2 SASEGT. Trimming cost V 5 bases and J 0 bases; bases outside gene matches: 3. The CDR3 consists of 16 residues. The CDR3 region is CASSPSGRNSYNEQFF. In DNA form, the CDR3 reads TGTGCCAGCAGTCCTAGCGGGAGGAACTCCTACAATGAGCAGTTCTTC.

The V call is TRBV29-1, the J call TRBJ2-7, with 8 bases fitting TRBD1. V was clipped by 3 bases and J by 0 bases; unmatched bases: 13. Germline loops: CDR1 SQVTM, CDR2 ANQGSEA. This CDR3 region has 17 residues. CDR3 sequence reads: CSVEGVAGTGLSYEQYF. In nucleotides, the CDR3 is TGCAGCGTTGAGGGGGTCGCTGGGACAGGTCTCTCCTACGAGCAGTACTTC.

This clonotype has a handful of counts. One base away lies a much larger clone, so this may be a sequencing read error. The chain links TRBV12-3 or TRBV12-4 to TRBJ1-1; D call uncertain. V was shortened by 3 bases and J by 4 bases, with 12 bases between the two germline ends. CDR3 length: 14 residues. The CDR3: CASSFNIRVTEAFF. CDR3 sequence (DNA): TGTGCCAGCAGTTTTAACATCCGGGTCACTGAAGCTTTCTTT.

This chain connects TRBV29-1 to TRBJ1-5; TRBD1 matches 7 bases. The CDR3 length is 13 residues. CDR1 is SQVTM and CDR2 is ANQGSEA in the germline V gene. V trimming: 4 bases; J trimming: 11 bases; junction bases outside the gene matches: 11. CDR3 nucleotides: TGCAGCGTTGCGACAGGGTCATGGGGGTCCCAGCATTTT. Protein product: CSVATGSWGSQHF.

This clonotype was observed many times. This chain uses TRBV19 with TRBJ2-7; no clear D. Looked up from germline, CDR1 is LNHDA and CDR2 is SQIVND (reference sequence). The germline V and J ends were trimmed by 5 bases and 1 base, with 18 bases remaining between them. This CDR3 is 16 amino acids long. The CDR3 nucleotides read TGTGCCAGTAGTCCCTCCATTCAGTCGGTTTCCTACGAGCAGTACTTC. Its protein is CASSPSIQSVSYEQYF. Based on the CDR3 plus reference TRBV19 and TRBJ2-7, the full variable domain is DGGITQSPKYLFRKEGQNVTLSCEQNLNHDAMYWYRQDPGQGLRLIYYSQIVNDFQKGDIAEGYSVSREKKESFPLTVTSAQKNPTAFYLCASSPSIQSVSYEQYFGPGTRLTVT.

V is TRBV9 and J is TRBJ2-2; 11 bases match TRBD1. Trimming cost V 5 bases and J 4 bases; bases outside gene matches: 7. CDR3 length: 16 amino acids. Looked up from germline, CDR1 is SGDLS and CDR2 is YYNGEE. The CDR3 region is CASRPAGTGGTGELFF. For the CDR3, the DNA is TGTGCCAGCAGGCCCGCCGGGACAGGGGGCACCGGGGAGCTGTTTTTT. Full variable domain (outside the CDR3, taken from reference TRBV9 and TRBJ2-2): DSGVTQTPKHLITATGQRVTLRCSPRSGDLSVYWYQQSLDQGLQFLIQYYNGEERAKGNILERFSAQQFPDLHSELNLSSLELGDSALYFCASRPAGTGGTGELFFGEGSRLTVL.

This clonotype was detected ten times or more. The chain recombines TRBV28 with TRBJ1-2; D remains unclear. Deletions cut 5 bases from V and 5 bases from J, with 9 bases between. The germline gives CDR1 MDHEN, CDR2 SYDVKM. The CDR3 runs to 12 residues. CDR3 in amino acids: CASSLTPYGYTF. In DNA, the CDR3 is TGTGCCAGCAGTCTGACGCCATATGGCTACACCTTC.

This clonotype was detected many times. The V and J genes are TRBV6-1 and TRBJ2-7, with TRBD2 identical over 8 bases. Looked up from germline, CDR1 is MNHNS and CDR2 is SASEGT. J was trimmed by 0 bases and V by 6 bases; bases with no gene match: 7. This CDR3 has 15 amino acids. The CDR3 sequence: CASSSGSGASYEQYF. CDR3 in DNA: TGTGCCAGCAGCTCAGGTAGCGGGGCCTCCTACGAGCAGTACTTC.

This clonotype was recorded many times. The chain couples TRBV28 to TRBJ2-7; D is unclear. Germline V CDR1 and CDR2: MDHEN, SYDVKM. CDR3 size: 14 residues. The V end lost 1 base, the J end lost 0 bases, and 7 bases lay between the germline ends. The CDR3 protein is CASSLYSLSYEQYF. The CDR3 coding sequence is TGTGCCAGCAGTTTATATAGTCTCTCCTACGAGCAGTACTTC.

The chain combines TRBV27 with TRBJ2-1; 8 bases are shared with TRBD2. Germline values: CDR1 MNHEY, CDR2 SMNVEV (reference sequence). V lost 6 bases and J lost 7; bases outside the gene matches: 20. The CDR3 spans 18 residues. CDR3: CASSPTIFPGLGPNEQFF. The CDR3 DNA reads TGTGCCAGCAGCCCGACCATCTTTCCGGGACTAGGACCTAATGAGCAGTTCTTC.

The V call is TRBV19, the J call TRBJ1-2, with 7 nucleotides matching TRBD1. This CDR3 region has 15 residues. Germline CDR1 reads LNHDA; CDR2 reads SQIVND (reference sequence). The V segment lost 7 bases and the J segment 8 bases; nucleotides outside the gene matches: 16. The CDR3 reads CASTEGARRLHGYTF. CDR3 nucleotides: TGTGCCAGTACGGAGGGGGCGCGCCGACTGCACGGCTACACCTTC.

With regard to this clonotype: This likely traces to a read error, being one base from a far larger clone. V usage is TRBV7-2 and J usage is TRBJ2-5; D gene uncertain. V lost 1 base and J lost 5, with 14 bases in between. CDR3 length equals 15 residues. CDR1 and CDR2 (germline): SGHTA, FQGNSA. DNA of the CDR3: TGTGCCAGCAGCTTAGGCCCCCAGCCTTTGGAGACCCAGTACTTC. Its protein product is CASSLGPQPLETQYF.